This T cell receptor (beta chain) was sequenced during a study of graft-versus-host responses after intestinal transplantation (dated by TCRdb to the early 2020s). General notes on the study: The transplants that recipients got were multivisceral, liver-intestinal, or isolated intestinal. Of the roughly 23 intestinal transplant recipients enrolled in the cohort, one of whom was a retransplant, a few patients without pretransplant specimens were excluded. Every recipient was given anti-thymocyte globulin induction, then maintenance tacrolimus and steroids for 2 to 3 years. To identify alloreactive clones, pre-transplant mixed lymphocyte reaction products were sequenced and compared with unstimulated pre-transplant donor and recipient T cells. Donor T cell macrochimerism was defined as a peak of at least 4% donor T cells among recipient peripheral blood mononuclear cells. Graft-versus-host and host-versus-graft alloreactive T cell clones were tracked in the graft, circulation and bone marrow after intestinal transplantation using bulk TCR-beta CDR3 sequencing. Instead of going to the commercial service, samples from a few later patients were sequenced in-house on an Illumina MiSeq and processed with MiXCR. Points the paper makes about the study in general: Early after transplant, declines in HvG clones were associated with peak levels of circulating GvH clones. High GvH to HvG T cell clonal ratios were observed in the allografts of patients with donor T cell macrochimerism. The relatively low number and heterogeneity of intestinal transplant patients limited the conclusions. GvH clones turned up in recipient bone marrow, with some appearing earlier in ileal mucosa or blood, a pattern consistent with an intestinal mucosal origin.

The sample's time point label, decoded: cells obtained before transplantation from donor or recipient. CD3+CD4+ and CD3+CD8+ populations were FACS-sorted from unstimulated pre-transplant donor and recipient cells taken from spleen or lymph nodes. Cut back by 4 bases and 6 bases, the V and J ends lie 10 bases apart. Including cysteine and phenylalanine, the CDR3 has 12 amino acids. CDR3 DNA is the only sequence kept; it has 36 bases, read in frame from the first base. CDR1 and CDR2 are drawn from the germline V gene: MNHNS, SASEGT. A remark on this clone: Its antigen remains unidentified. It has no much larger one-base neighbor in the sample; base qualities were not kept.

Receptor amplification or capture employed the immunoSEQ multiplex PCR assay. For most patients, genomic DNA was isolated with the Qiagen DNeasy Blood and Tissue Kit and sent frozen to Adaptive Biotechnologies for TCR sequencing. High-throughput TCR-beta CDR3 sequencing of genomic DNA from most patients was performed by Adaptive Biotechnologies. In the authors' own workflow: Adaptive's ImmunoSEQ software was the source of the TCR sequencing data for roughly 19 patients, while a few other patients were processed with MiXCR and VDJtools. CD4 versus CD8 sorting errors were corrected by removing sequences found in both subsets at a frequency ratio below 5:1. Because the origin of CDR3 nucleotide sequences shared between donor and recipient could not be assigned, those sequences were removed. Alloreactive clones required at least 2-fold expansion over unstimulated cells and minimum CFSE-low frequency of 0.002% (template counts) or 0.001% (read counts). Clones detected in sequenced pre-transplant spleen, lymph node, or MLR CFSE-low populations of the donor or recipient were defined as mappable. Cumulative frequency of alloreactive clones was calculated as a percentage of all sequences weighted by copy number. This immuneACCESS table, as held by TCRdb, lists in-frame sequences with V and J called but not all clones. Of the missing ones, under half trace to an unresolved V gene in checked studies; the others have no known cause. Clonal size and the V and J genes are those of that table, whereas D and trimming came from the DNA. This sample lists roughly 90,000 clones; 88% were detected once. The ten largest clonotypes hold roughly 0.3% of the sample.

This receptor was taken from a human donor who was the organ donor for an intestinal transplant. The sample in question was unstimulated CD4+ T cells sorted from spleen or lymph node cells, obtained before transplant. The rearranged segments are TRBV6-1 and TRBJ2-7; the D segment could be TRBD2, given 5 matching bases. The CDR3 loop reads CASSGHLAEQYF. The DNA sequence follows: TGTGCCAGCAGTGGACACCTAGCCGAGCAGTACTTC.